One sample yielded the 11 T cell receptor beta chains listed below, sequenced in a study of cytomegalovirus exposure and HLA in healthy donors. It was with 60 Vbeta and 13 Jbeta primers that the PCR ran. Repertoires were generated with immunoSEQ multiplex PCR, while TCRdb's copy carries only in-frame clones and drops some. The table has about 170,000 clones, just over 75% seen once; the top ten hold 1.4% to 1.5%. Sequenced material: PBMCs. Receptors originate from a woman in her 30s in good health and CMV-seropositive.

The chain combines TRBV27 with TRBJ2-4; 8 nucleotides align to TRBD1. Germline CDR1 MNHEY, CDR2 SMNVEV (reference sequence). V dropped 5 bases and J dropped 7; count of bases not matched to a gene: 1. The CDR3 has 12 residues. CDR3 in amino acids: CASSDRGNIQYF. The CDR3 coding sequence is TGTGCCAGCAGTGACAGGGGCAACATTCAGTACTTC.

The chain uses TRBV21-1 and TRBJ1-1; TRBD1 was called by the table and not checked on the DNA. TRBV21-1 is assigned pseudogene status. The CDR3 runs to 13 residues. The CDR3 sequence: CASSSTVNTEAFF. In DNA form, the CDR3 reads TGTGCCAGCAGCTCGACAGTGAACACTGAAGCTTTCTTT.

The chain is built from TRBV6-5 and TRBJ2-7; 12 bases are a match to TRBD1. Germline assignment: CDR1 MNHEY and CDR2 SVGAGI. Germline trimming cut 2 bases from V and 6 bases from J; bases unmatched to any gene: 2. This CDR3 comprises 14 residues. CDR3 DNA: TGTGCCAGCAGTTACGGGACAGGGGGCCTCGAGCAGTACTTC. Residues: CASSYGTGGLEQYF.

This chain joins TRBV7-2 and TRBJ2-1, with 7 bases lining up with TRBD2. The V and J ends lost 5 bases and 3 bases, in that order; junction bases with no gene match: 7. Germline V gene sequence: CDR1 SGHTA, CDR2 FQGNSA. The CDR3 is made up of 15 amino acids. The CDR3 sequence: CASSTPGTNYNEQFF. CDR3 in DNA: TGTGCCAGCAGCACCCCCGGGACTAACTACAATGAGCAGTTCTTC.

The chain carries TRBV11-3 and TRBJ1-1, with D perhaps TRBD1 (5 bases). The CDR3 contains 14 residues. V lost 5 bases, J lost 1 base, and 11 bases lay in between. The germline V gene encodes CDR1 SGHNT and CDR2 YENEEA. The DNA of the CDR3 is TGTGCCAGCAGCCCTTACGGGGGGAACACTGAAGCTTTCTTT. Translated, it gives CASSPYGGNTEAFF.

The J gene is TRBJ2-7, the V gene TRBV10-3; TRBD2 is a possible D gene (5 bases). CDR3 length: 15 amino acids. V lost 6 bases, J lost 3 bases, and 18 bases lay in between. CDR1 ENHRY and CDR2 SYGVKD come from the germline V gene. In DNA form, the CDR3 reads TGTGCCATCAGCCCGGTGCCCGAGGGTCACTACGAGCAGTACTTC. Translating it yields CAISPVPEGHYEQYF.

The V and J genes are TRBV30 and TRBJ1-4; TRBD1 matches 10 bases. This CDR3 has 15 residues. Germline lookup yields CDR1 GTSNPN and CDR2 SVGIG (reference sequence). The J segment lost 8 bases and the V segment lost 2 bases, leaving 8 bases of the junction unmatched. The CDR3 sequence: CAWSNWDRGQEKLFF. DNA for the CDR3: TGTGCCTGGAGTAATTGGGACAGGGGCCAGGAAAAACTGTTTTTT.

The chain uses TRBV28 and TRBJ2-7, with 13 bases matching TRBD2. Germline V CDR1 and CDR2: MDHEN, SYDVKM. The CDR3 loop spans 16 amino acids. V lost 7 bases, J lost 0 bases, and 6 bases stayed unmatched. The CDR3 bases are TGTGCCAGCACCCCGACTAGCGGGAGGTACTCCTACGAGCAGTACTTC. As protein: CASTPTSGRYSYEQYF.

This chain joins TRBV7-2 and TRBJ1-1; no clear D. The CDR3 contains 12 residues. Trimming took off 1 base at V and 7 bases at J, with 7 bases between the two ends. Germline V CDR1 and CDR2: SGHTA, FQGNSA. In nucleotides, the CDR3 is TGTGCCAGCAGCTTAGTTTTCAGTGAAGCTTTCTTT. Protein sequence: CASSLVFSEAFF.

The sample holds a few counts of this clone. The rearrangement links TRBV4-3 to TRBJ1-5, with TRBD1 identical over 9 bases. The CDR3 is made up of 15 amino acids. CDR1 and CDR2 (germline): LGHNA, YSLEER. The J segment lost 2 bases and the V segment lost 5 bases, leaving 4 bases of the junction unmatched. The CDR3 loop is CASSLDRGGNQPQHF. DNA of the CDR3: TGCGCCAGCAGCTTGGACAGGGGCGGCAATCAGCCCCAGCATTTT.

The chain uses TRBV19 and TRBJ2-1; a weak D match, TRBD2 (6 bases). Trimming took 4 bases from V and 0 from J, leaving 7 bases between them. This CDR3 comprises 14 residues. Per the germline V gene, CDR1 is LNHDA and CDR2 is SQIVND (reference sequence). This chain's CDR3 is CASSTTSSYNEQFF. CDR3 in DNA: TGTGCCAGTAGTACGACTAGCTCCTACAATGAGCAGTTCTTC.